Shown below are 22 T cell receptor beta chains from a single sample sequenced in a study of blood T cell repertoires in COVID-19. The method was immunoSEQ multiplex PCR; TCRdb's version includes in-frame clones alone and lacks a portion of them. This sample yields about 130,000 clones, of which roughly 80% are seen a single time; about a sixth belongs to the top ten. The sequenced sample consisted of PBMCs or T cells enriched from blood (not recorded which). These TCRs come from a man aged 25 to 40 who had recovered from COVID-19.

V and J are TRBV10-2 and TRBJ2-1; the match to TRBD2 covers 7 bases. CDR1 is WSHSY and CDR2 is SAAADI in the germline V gene. V lost 8 bases, J lost 12 bases, and 10 bases stayed unmatched. The CDR3 contains 12 residues. CDR3 in amino acids: CASETGGKGQFF. In DNA, the CDR3 is TGCGCCAGCGAGACGGGGGGAAAGGGGCAGTTCTTC.

The rearrangement links TRBV5-6 to TRBJ2-7; 8 nucleotides match TRBD2. Germline CDR1 SGHDT, CDR2 YYEEEE. This CDR3 region has 14 residues. With V trimmed by 3 bases and J by 2 bases, 4 bases remained unmatched. The CDR3 spells CASSSSGSAYEQYF. CDR3 nucleotide sequence: TGTGCCAGCAGCTCAAGCGGGAGCGCCTACGAGCAGTACTTC.

This chain uses TRBV5-1 with TRBJ1-3; D perhaps matches TRBD1 (5 bases). V lost 6 bases and J lost 3, with 16 bases in between. Germline V lookup: CDR1 SGHRS, CDR2 YFSETQ. CDR3 length: 15 amino acids. The DNA for the CDR3 is TGCGCCAGCAAGGGATCCACAACAGGTGGAAACACCATATATTTT. It specifies CASKGSTTGGNTIYF. Based on the CDR3 plus reference TRBV5-1 and TRBJ1-3, the full variable domain is KAGVTQTPRYLIKTRGQQVTLSCSPISGHRSVSWYQQTPGQGLQFLFEYFSETQRNKGNFPGRFSGRQFSNSRSEMNVSTLELGDSALYLCASKGSTTGGNTIYFGEGSWLTVV.

The rearrangement links TRBV7-9 to TRBJ2-7; TRBD2 is a possible D gene (5 bases). The germline gives CDR1 SEHNR, CDR2 FQNEAQ (reference sequence). Trimming removed 0 bases from V and 5 bases from J, with 5 bases in between. This CDR3 comprises 12 residues. The CDR3 coding sequence is TGTGCCAGCAGCTTAGCGGGAGACGAGCAGTACTTC. Translation gives CASSLAGDEQYF.

This CDR3 reads CASKDSSGGAFF. The CDR3 nucleotides are TGTGCCAGTAAGGACAGTTCTGGAGGAGCTTTCTTT. The chain carries TRBV19 and TRBJ1-1, with D possibly matching TRBD1 (6 bases). The CDR3 extends over 12 amino acids. Germline V gives CDR1 LNHDA, CDR2 SQIVND (reference sequence). V was cut by 7 bases and J by 10 bases, with 16 bases left in between. Together with reference TRBV19 and TRBJ1-1, the CDR3 gives the full variable domain: DGGITQSPKYLFRKEGQNVTLSCEQNLNHDAMYWYRQDPGQGLRLIYYSQIVNDFQKGDIAEGYSVSREKKESFPLTVTSAQKNPTAFYLCASKDSSGGAFFGQGTRLTVV.

The chain links TRBV7-9 to TRBJ1-6, with 10 bases matching TRBD1. This CDR3 is built from 14 residues. Germline CDR1 is SEHNR and CDR2 is FQNEAQ (reference sequence). Trimming cost V 8 bases and J 7 bases; bases outside gene matches: 5. CDR3 amino acids: CASSRTGGNSPLHF. The CDR3 DNA reads TGTGCCAGCTCCAGGACAGGGGGGAATTCACCCCTCCACTTT.

This clone was seen more than once but under ten times. The V call is TRBV12-3 or TRBV12-4, the J call TRBJ2-1; 11 bases line up with TRBD2. The CDR3 has 13 residues. V lost 5 bases, J lost 9 bases, and 3 bases stayed unmatched. The CDR3 loop is CASSLTSGVEQFF. CDR3 bases: TGTGCCAGCAGTCTGACTAGCGGGGTTGAGCAGTTCTTC.

The chain recombines TRBV5-1 with TRBJ1-4; D not resolved. Trimming removed 2 bases at V and 0 bases at J, with 14 bases between. Germline V CDR1 and CDR2: SGHRS, YFSETQ. CDR3 length: 17 residues. This chain's CDR3 is CASSFSRFIATNEKLFF. The DNA for the CDR3 is TGCGCCAGCAGCTTCTCTCGATTTATAGCAACTAATGAAAAACTGTTTTTT.

The V gene is TRBV5-1, the J gene TRBJ2-2; 11 bases map to TRBD1. Looked up from germline, CDR1 is SGHRS and CDR2 is YFSETQ. The CDR3 consists of 17 residues. V shed 2 bases and J 7 bases; nucleotides not matched to a gene: 10. The CDR3 spells CASSLPPGTGGDGELFF. The CDR3 nucleotides are TGCGCCAGCAGCTTACCTCCTGGGACAGGGGGAGACGGGGAGCTGTTTTTT. The full variable domain, its missing parts supplied by reference TRBV5-1 and TRBJ2-2, is KAGVTQTPRYLIKTRGQQVTLSCSPISGHRSVSWYQQTPGQGLQFLFEYFSETQRNKGNFPGRFSGRQFSNSRSEMNVSTLELGDSALYLCASSLPPGTGGDGELFFGEGSRLTVL.

The gene calls are TRBV5-5 and TRBJ1-2; TRBD1 matches at 7 bases. This CDR3 is built from 14 residues. J lost 9 bases, V lost 0 bases, and 8 bases had no gene match. Germline CDR1 is SGHKS and CDR2 is YYEKEE (reference sequence). In DNA, the CDR3 is TGTGCCAGCAGCTTGGAGTCAGGGGGGAGTAGCTACACCTTC. It translates to CASSLESGGSSYTF.

The chain is built from TRBV10-3 and TRBJ2-2; D is possibly TRBD1 (6 bases). The germline V and J ends were trimmed by 3 bases and 7 bases, with 12 bases remaining between them. The CDR3 is 14 residues long. Germline V gives CDR1 ENHRY, CDR2 SYGVKD. For the CDR3, the DNA is TGTGCCATCAGTGAAGGGACACCCGGCGGGGAGCTGTTTTTT. It encodes CAISEGTPGGELFF.

V and J are TRBV29-1 and TRBJ2-2; TRBD1 might be the D (5 bases). CDR1 and CDR2 (germline): SQVTM, ANQGSEA. This CDR3 is 12 amino acids long. Trimming removed 5 bases at V and 5 bases at J, with 9 bases between. The CDR3 sequence is CSVRGETGELFF. The CDR3 coding sequence is TGCAGCGTTAGGGGCGAGACCGGGGAGCTGTTTTTT.

The chain is built from TRBV5-1 and TRBJ1-4; possible D gene TRBD1, 6 bases. The CDR3 loop spans 16 amino acids. V lost 3 bases to trimming and J lost 0 bases, with 12 bases between them. The V gene's germline CDR1 is SGHRS and CDR2 YFSETQ. The CDR3 sequence: CASSYSGAATNEKLFF. The CDR3 region has the DNA TGCGCCAGCAGCTACTCAGGGGCGGCAACTAATGAAAAACTGTTTTTT.

The J gene is TRBJ2-1, the V gene TRBV11-2; no definite D call. CDR3 length: 11 amino acids. V lost 5 bases, J lost 14 bases, and 13 bases lay in between. Germline lookup yields CDR1 SGHAT and CDR2 FQNNGV. The CDR3 sequence is CASSAAALEFF. For the CDR3, the DNA is TGTGCCAGCAGCGCCGCGGCCCTAGAGTTCTTC.

The chain is built from TRBV29-1 and TRBJ2-7; 11 bases line up with TRBD1. Germline CDR1 SQVTM, CDR2 ANQGSEA. CDR3 length: 18 residues. V lost 1 base and J lost 2; bases outside the gene matches: 13. The CDR3 DNA sequence: TGCAGCGTTGAAGGCGCCGGGCAACCGGGACAGGGGGCCTACGAGCAGTACTTC. It encodes CSVEGAGQPGQGAYEQYF.

The CDR3 spells CASTSRENSYEQYF. Written as DNA, the CDR3 is TGTGCCAGCACATCTCGCGAGAACTCCTACGAGCAGTACTTC. The rearrangement joins TRBV25-1 to TRBJ2-7, with D unclear. Germline-derived CDR1 and CDR2 are MGHDK and SYGVNS. This CDR3 contains 14 residues. V gave up 7 bases and J gave up 0 bases, with 13 bases separating them.

The genes are TRBV20-1 and TRBJ1-4; D ambiguous. Trimming took off 3 bases at V and 4 bases at J, with 9 bases between the two ends. Per germline, CDR1 DFQATT and CDR2 SNEGSKA (reference sequence). The CDR3 is 13 residues long. The CDR3 is CSASGQFNEKLFF. The CDR3 nucleotides are TGCAGTGCTAGTGGGCAGTTTAATGAAAAACTGTTTTTT.

V is TRBV6-5 and J is TRBJ2-7, with D perhaps matching TRBD2 (6 bases). The CDR3 contains 14 residues. V lost 6 bases, J lost 1 base, and 13 bases lay in between. Germline-derived CDR1 and CDR2 are MNHEY and SVGAGI. The CDR3 DNA is TGTGCCAGCAGCTACCGTGGGACTTCCTACGAGCAGTACTTC. Protein sequence: CASSYRGTSYEQYF.

This chain joins TRBV2 and TRBJ2-3; perhaps TRBD2 as D (6 bases). Germline lookup yields CDR1 SNHLY and CDR2 FYNNEI. CDR3 length: 14 amino acids. Trimming left V 6 bases short and J 5 bases short, with 15 bases between. The CDR3: CASREDYDQDTQYF. DNA of the CDR3: TGTGCCAGCAGAGAGGACTACGACCAAGATACGCAGTATTTT.

This clone appeared a few times. This rearrangement joins TRBV9 to TRBJ2-3; TRBD2 matches 9 bases. With 0 bases clipped from V and 5 bases from J, the junction kept 4 bases outside the gene matches. This CDR3 contains 15 residues. Germline CDR1 is SGDLS and CDR2 is YYNGEE. This chain's CDR3 is CASSVGGRAEDTQYF. CDR3 in DNA: TGTGCCAGCAGCGTAGGCGGGAGGGCCGAAGATACGCAGTATTTT.

This clone was seen a few times. Here the CDR3 reads CASRRGGTAYQPQHF. CDR3 coding DNA: TGTGCCAGCAGGCGAGGCGGGACAGCCTATCAGCCCCAGCATTTT. The rearrangement links TRBV6-5 to TRBJ1-5, with TRBD1 identical over 7 bases. This CDR3 is 15 amino acids long. Germline lookup yields CDR1 MNHEY and CDR2 SVGAGI. J was trimmed by 5 bases and V by 6 bases; bases with no gene match: 10.

The rearrangement links TRBV19 to TRBJ1-1, with D perhaps matching TRBD1 (5 bases). The CDR3 runs to 14 residues. Per the germline V gene, CDR1 is LNHDA and CDR2 is SQIVND (reference sequence). Trimming removed 5 bases from V and 0 bases from J, with 10 bases in between. The CDR3: CASSAPGVNTEAFF. The CDR3 DNA sequence: TGTGCCAGTAGTGCACCGGGGGTGAACACTGAAGCTTTCTTT.